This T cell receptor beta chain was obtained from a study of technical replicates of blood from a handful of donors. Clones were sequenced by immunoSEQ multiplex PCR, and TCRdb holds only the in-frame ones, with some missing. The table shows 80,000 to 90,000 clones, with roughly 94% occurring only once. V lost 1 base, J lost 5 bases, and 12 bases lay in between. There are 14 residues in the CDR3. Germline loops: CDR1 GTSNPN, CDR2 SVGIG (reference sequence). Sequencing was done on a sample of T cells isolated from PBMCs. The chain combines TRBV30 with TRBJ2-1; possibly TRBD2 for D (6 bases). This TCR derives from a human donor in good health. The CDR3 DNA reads TGTGCCTGGAGTGGAGGGCGGGGTAACAATGAGCAGTTCTTC. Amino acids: CAWSGGRGNNEQFF. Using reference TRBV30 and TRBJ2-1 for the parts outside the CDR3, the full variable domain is SQTIHQWPATLVQPVGSPLSLECTVEGTSNPNLYWYRQAAGRGLQLLFYSVGIGQISSEVPQNLSASRPQDRQFILSSKKLLLSDSGFYLCAWSGGRGNNEQFFGPGTRLTVL.